The 22 T cell receptor beta chains presented below share a single source sample, sequenced in a study of cytomegalovirus exposure and HLA in healthy donors. PCR was performed using 60 Vbeta and 13 Jbeta primers. Data came from immunoSEQ multiplex PCR; TCRdb stores just in-frame clones and leaves some out. The data hold over 150,000 clones, with 82% observed a single time. Sequencing was carried out using PBMCs. These receptors all come from a girl aged 2-15 years in good health and CMV-seropositive.

CDR3 residues: CASSIQVLQPQHF. The CDR3 region has the DNA TGTGCCAGTAGTATACAGGTTTTGCAGCCCCAGCATTTT. The chain is built from TRBV19 and TRBJ1-5, with D unclear. V lost 2 bases to trimming and J lost 7 bases, with 9 bases between them. This CDR3 comprises 13 residues. Germline V CDR1 and CDR2: LNHDA, SQIVND (reference sequence).

This clone turned up a few times. The genes are TRBV13 and TRBJ2-1, with D possibly TRBD1 on 5 matching bases. V was clipped by 5 bases and J by 3 bases, with 17 bases between them. The CDR3 contains 16 residues. The germline gives CDR1 PRHDT, CDR2 FYEKMQ (reference sequence). The CDR3 reads CASSELGGANYNEQFF. The CDR3 DNA is TGTGCCAGCAGCGAATTAGGTGGGGCCAACTACAATGAGCAGTTCTTC.

The chain carries TRBV5-6 and TRBJ1-4; 7 bases are a match to TRBD1. From germline, CDR1 is SGHDT and CDR2 YYEEEE. The CDR3 is 15 residues long. With V trimmed by 4 bases and J by 6 bases, 9 bases remained unmatched. The DNA for the CDR3 is TGTGCCAGCAGCAAGACAGGGACGGCGCATGAAAAACTGTTTTTT. It yields the protein CASSKTGTAHEKLFF.

The chain uses TRBV4-1 and TRBJ1-4, with a tentative D call TRBD1 (6 bases). Germline CDR1 is MGHRA and CDR2 is YSYEKL. V was clipped by 5 bases and J by 5 bases, with 12 bases between them. CDR3 length: 14 amino acids. The DNA of the CDR3 is TGCGCCAGCAGCTCCCGGGACACCAATGAAAAACTGTTTTTT. This codes for CASSSRDTNEKLFF.

CDR3 sequence reads: CAWEEGPYNEQFF. The CDR3 DNA is TGTGCCTGGGAGGAGGGACCCTACAATGAGCAGTTCTTC. The chain couples TRBV30 to TRBJ2-1; D might be TRBD2 (6 bases). Germline V lookup: CDR1 GTSNPN, CDR2 SVGIG (reference sequence). The ends were cut back, 5 bases at V and 2 bases at J, with 10 bases in the middle. The CDR3 totals 13 residues.

The chain has TRBV30 and TRBJ1-6, with no clear D. This CDR3 has 12 amino acids. The V end was cut by 4 bases, the J end by 5 bases, with 6 bases between. Germline V gene data show CDR1 as GTSNPN and CDR2 as SVGIG (reference sequence). CDR3: CAWTVNNSPLHF. The CDR3, as DNA: TGTGCCTGGACCGTAAATAATTCACCCCTCCACTTT. Full variable domain (remainder filled in from reference TRBV30 and TRBJ1-6): SQTIHQWPATLVQPVGSPLSLECTVEGTSNPNLYWYRQAAGRGLQLLFYSVGIGQISSEVPQNLSASRPQDRQFILSSKKLLLSDSGFYLCAWTVNNSPLHFGNGTRLTVT.

This sequence joins TRBV7-8 and TRBJ2-4; 11 bases match TRBD2. The J segment lost 3 bases and the V segment lost 1 base, leaving 11 bases of the junction unmatched. CDR1 SGHVS and CDR2 FQNEAQ come from the germline V gene. This CDR3 spans 19 amino acids. CDR3 nucleotides: TGTGCCAGCAGCTTAGGCCCCTTTCTAGCGGGAGGTGTCAAAAACATTCAGTACTTC. This encodes CASSLGPFLAGGVKNIQYF.

Turning to this clone: An end of the junction differs from the germline gene, which may be a read error. The chain is built from TRBV7-9 and TRBJ1-1; no clear D. This CDR3 region has 12 residues. In germline, CDR1 is SEHNR, CDR2 FQNEAQ (reference sequence). The CDR3 region is CSSSVRGTEAFF. The CDR3 bases are TGTTCCAGCAGCGTACGAGGGACTGAAGCTTTCTTT.

J is TRBJ1-4 and V is TRBV30, with 7 bases identical to TRBD1. CDR1 is GTSNPN, CDR2 SVGIG, per germline (reference sequence). The CDR3 loop spans 14 amino acids. V shed 0 bases and J 8 bases; nucleotides not matched to a gene: 6. The chain's CDR3 is CAWSVDRVGEKLFF. The CDR3 DNA is TGTGCCTGGAGTGTAGACAGGGTCGGAGAAAAACTGTTTTTT.

The CDR3 sequence is CASSDVRGHRSYEQYF. The CDR3, as DNA: TGTGCCAGCAGTGATGTTAGGGGCCACCGGTCCTACGAGCAGTACTTC. The chain combines TRBV25-1 with TRBJ2-7; D possibly corresponds to TRBD1 (5 bases). The V and J ends lost 3 bases and 1 base respectively, with 16 bases between them. The CDR3 contains 16 residues. Germline CDR1 and CDR2: MGHDK and SYGVNS.

This clone was seen once. This chain links TRBV5-4 with TRBJ2-2, with 9 bases that match TRBD1. J was trimmed by 6 bases and V by 4 bases; bases with no gene match: 7. CDR1 is SGHNT, CDR2 YYREEE, per germline (reference sequence). The CDR3 has 15 residues. CDR3 loop: CASSVPGQGAGELFF. The CDR3 DNA sequence: TGTGCCAGCAGCGTTCCGGGACAGGGTGCCGGGGAGCTGTTTTTT.

V and J are TRBV7-2 and TRBJ2-5; 10 bases are a match to TRBD1. This CDR3 comprises 13 residues. Trimming cost V 5 bases and J 4 bases; bases outside gene matches: 1. Germline V gene sequence: CDR1 SGHTA, CDR2 FQGNSA. CDR3 coding DNA: TGTGCCAGCAGCCGGACAGGGGGAGAGACCCAGTACTTC. This sequence encodes CASSRTGGETQYF.

The gene calls are TRBV28 and TRBJ2-5; 8 bases fit TRBD1. CDR1 and CDR2 (germline): MDHEN, SYDVKM. With 3 bases clipped from V and 5 bases from J, the junction kept 2 bases outside the gene matches. The CDR3 covers 13 residues. For the CDR3, the DNA is TGTGCCAGCAGTTTTCGGGACAGGGAGACCCAGTACTTC. It yields the protein CASSFRDRETQYF.

V usage is TRBV2 and J usage is TRBJ2-7; D is undetermined. CDR3 length equals 13 residues. Germline V gives CDR1 SNHLY, CDR2 FYNNEI. V lost 6 bases and J lost 3, with 12 bases in between. In DNA form, the CDR3 reads TGTGCCAGCAGGGTCCCAGTACACTACGAGCAGTACTTC. Protein product: CASRVPVHYEQYF.

The chain has TRBV18 and TRBJ1-1, with TRBD1 matching over 12 bases. V lost 0 bases and J lost 5; bases outside the gene matches: 10. CDR1 KGHSH and CDR2 LQKENI come from the germline V gene. The CDR3 totals 18 residues. The CDR3 DNA follows: TGTGCCAGCTCACCACCGTTGGGACAGGGGGCTAAAGAGACTGAAGCTTTCTTT. Its protein is CASSPPLGQGAKETEAFF.

This clone was detected only once. J is TRBJ1-1 and V is TRBV6-5; 7 bases agree with TRBD1. V gave up 6 bases and J gave up 4 bases; unmatched junction bases: 8. CDR1 and CDR2 from the germline V gene are MNHEY and SVGAGI. The CDR3 extends over 14 amino acids. The CDR3 DNA is TGTGCCAGCAGCCCGGGACAGTCGGGCACTGAAGCTTTCTTT. This encodes CASSPGQSGTEAFF.

This clone came up a few times. The chain combines TRBV18 with TRBJ1-2; 8 bases align to TRBD1. Unmatched junction bases numbered 7, after V lost 2 bases and J lost 8 bases. The CDR3 is made up of 14 amino acids. Looked up from germline, CDR1 is KGHSH and CDR2 is LQKENI. The CDR3: CASSPGQGARGYTF. DNA of the CDR3: TGTGCCAGCTCACCAGGGCAGGGGGCCAGGGGCTACACCTTC.

V is TRBV19 and J is TRBJ2-7; 7 positions agree with TRBD2. The CDR3 totals 15 residues. The V gene's germline CDR1 is LNHDA and CDR2 SQIVND (reference sequence). V gave up 5 bases and J gave up 2 bases; unmatched junction bases: 9. The CDR3 DNA reads as TGTGCCAGTAGTGTCACGACTAGCAGACCCTACGAGCAGTACTTC. It translates to CASSVTTSRPYEQYF.

Only a few counts were recorded for this clone. V and J are TRBV6-5 and TRBJ2-5; D is possibly TRBD2 (6 bases). The end of the DNA is better explained by TRBJ2-7, so the J call may be wrong. Looked up from germline, CDR1 is MNHEY and CDR2 is SVGAGI. This CDR3 is 15 amino acids long. CDR3 protein: CASSLMAGTSYEQYF. The CDR3 DNA is TGTGCCAGCAGTCTAATGGCGGGGACCTCCTACGAGCAGTACTTC.

The chain links TRBV7-8 to TRBJ2-5, with a possible D match to TRBD1 (5 bases). With 5 bases removed from V and 2 bases from J, the gap between germline ends came to 18 bases. The CDR3 has 16 residues. Germline V lookup: CDR1 SGHVS, CDR2 FQNEAQ. The CDR3 DNA reads as TGTGCCAGCAGCGTTAGTCGACAGTACCTACAAGAGACCCAGTACTTC. This encodes CASSVSRQYLQETQYF.

Only one count was recorded for this clone. This rearrangement joins TRBV7-8 to TRBJ2-1; 16 bases are shared with TRBD2. Trimming cost V 5 bases and J 8 bases; bases outside gene matches: 12. Germline values: CDR1 SGHVS, CDR2 FQNEAQ. CDR3 size: 18 residues. The CDR3 region is CASSAPGLAGGIRDEQFF. For the CDR3, the DNA is TGTGCCAGCAGCGCACCGGGACTAGCGGGAGGGATAAGGGATGAGCAGTTCTTC.

This clone has more than one count but fewer than ten. This chain joins TRBV30 and TRBJ2-2; 7 positions match TRBD2. The V and J ends lost 6 bases and 1 base, in that order; junction bases with no gene match: 11. The V gene's germline CDR1 is GTSNPN and CDR2 SVGIG (reference sequence). CDR3 length: 16 residues. This CDR3 reads CACMRGASGNTGELFF. DNA for the CDR3: TGTGCCTGTATGCGCGGGGCTAGCGGGAACACCGGGGAGCTGTTTTTT.